These 17 T cell receptor beta chains came from one sample sequenced in a study of response to subunit inactivated influenza vaccine. Each CDR3 protein gets one entry after TCRdb re-called the RT-PCR reads with MiXCR. Of around 520,000 distinct CDR3 sequences in the sample, 25% were seen once. The material sequenced was CD4+ T cells sorted from PBMCs, taken more than 4 days after vaccination. All receptors come from a middle-aged man who received an inactivated influenza vaccine.

On this clonotype itself: One junction end disagrees with the germline gene, perhaps due to a read error. This chain links TRBV20-1 with TRBJ2-3, with D perhaps TRBD1 (6 bases). The CDR3 runs 19 residues. Germline values: CDR1 DFQATT, CDR2 SNEGSKA (reference sequence). The CDR3 spells CCARDRPTSGTRSTDTQYF. The CDR3 DNA follows: TGCTGTGCTAGAGATCGACCTACCTCCGGGACACGAAGCACAGATACGCAGTATTTT.

This clonotype was observed once. The genes are TRBV30 and TRBJ1-1, with 7 bases aligning to TRBD1. The CDR3 contains 13 residues. The J segment lost 0 bases and the V segment lost 5 bases, leaving 3 bases of the junction unmatched. Germline CDR1 reads GTSNPN; CDR2 reads SVGIG (reference sequence). The CDR3 loop reads CAWEGQMNTEAFF. CDR3 in DNA: TGTGCCTGGGAGGGACAGATGAACACTGAAGCTTTCTTT.

V usage is TRBV24-1 and J usage is TRBJ1-1; the D gene is possibly TRBD1 (5 bases). Trimming removed 10 bases from V and 0 bases from J, with 11 bases in between. Germline V gives CDR1 KGHDR, CDR2 SFDVKD. CDR3 size: 13 residues. The CDR3 region has the DNA TGTGCCACTAGAGGGACGGTGAACACTGAAGCTTTCTTT. Its translation is CATRGTVNTEAFF.

This clonotype was counted a few times. This sequence joins TRBV20-1 and TRBJ2-3; TRBD2 aligns across 13 bases. Germline lookup yields CDR1 DFQATT and CDR2 SNEGSKA (reference sequence). This CDR3 comprises 14 residues. The chain's CDR3 is CTLIPGLAGLTQYF. In DNA form, the CDR3 reads TGCACCCTGATCCCGGGACTAGCGGGGCTTACGCAGTATTTT.

V usage is TRBV12-3 or TRBV12-4 and J usage is TRBJ1-4; D gene uncertain. The length of the CDR3 is 12 residues. Trimming removed 7 bases at V and 1 base at J, with 4 bases between. CDR3: CASKGTNEKLFF. DNA for the CDR3: TGTGCCAGCAAGGGAACTAATGAAAAACTGTTTTTT.

This clonotype was picked up many times. This chain uses TRBV5-5 with TRBJ1-5; D gene uncertain. Germline CDR1 and CDR2: SGHKS and YYEKEE (reference sequence). V was clipped by 4 bases and J by 8 bases, with 16 bases between them. The CDR3 has 14 amino acids. The CDR3 DNA is TGTGCCAGCAGCCACTGGGCAGGCTTTGAGCCCCAGCATTTT. Translating gives CASSHWAGFEPQHF.

The genes are TRBV6-1 and TRBJ2-7, with 9 bases fitting TRBD2. Germline-derived CDR1 and CDR2 are MNHNS and SASEGT. The CDR3 length is 15 residues. V shed 6 bases, J shed 0 bases, and the junction held 6 bases outside the gene matches. CDR3 sequence: CASSPSGASSYEQYF. CDR3 nucleotide sequence: TGTGCCAGCAGCCCTAGCGGGGCTAGCTCCTACGAGCAGTACTTC.

This clonotype turned up a few times. The chain links TRBV11-3 to TRBJ2-2; no firm D call. The ends were cut back, 5 bases at V and 7 bases at J, with 8 bases in the middle. Germline CDR1 SGHNT, CDR2 YENEEA. This CDR3 spans 12 amino acids. CDR3 sequence (DNA): TGTGCCAGCAGCCGAGATAACGGGGAGCTGTTTTTT. It codes for CASSRDNGELFF.

The chain has TRBV5-1 and TRBJ1-5, with no clear D. Germline assignment: CDR1 SGHRS and CDR2 YFSETQ. V shed 5 bases and J shed 2 bases, with 14 bases lying between them. There are 15 residues in the CDR3. CDR3 protein: CASRLSYEGNQPQHF. For the CDR3, the DNA is TGCGCCAGCAGACTTAGCTACGAGGGCAATCAGCCCCAGCATTTT.

The V call is TRBV14, the J call TRBJ2-1; 9 bases are shared with TRBD2. Germline trimming cut 0 bases from V and 2 bases from J; bases unmatched to any gene: 14. The CDR3 is made up of 20 amino acids. Per the germline V gene, CDR1 is SGHDN and CDR2 is FVKESK. In nucleotides, the CDR3 is TGTGCCAGCAGCCAAGATAAACAAGCGGGAGGATCCCTTACCTACAATGAGCAGTTCTTC. Encoded protein: CASSQDKQAGGSLTYNEQFF.

V gene TRBV5-6 combines with J gene TRBJ2-1; 10 bases fit TRBD2. After removal of 5 bases from V and 8 bases from J, the junction contained 4 bases not matched to a gene. This CDR3 region has 13 residues. CDR1 SGHDT and CDR2 YYEEEE come from the germline V gene. CDR3 sequence (DNA): TGTGCCAGCAGAATAGCGGGAGGCGATGAGCAGTTCTTC. Protein product: CASRIAGGDEQFF.

The chain joins TRBV20-1 to TRBJ2-1; 7 bases agree with TRBD2. The CDR3 spans 14 residues. Germline V gives CDR1 DFQATT, CDR2 SNEGSKA (reference sequence). With 3 bases clipped from V and 3 bases from J, the junction kept 5 bases outside the gene matches. The CDR3 loop reads CSARSGTLYNEQFF. The CDR3 coding sequence is TGCAGTGCTAGGAGCGGGACCCTCTACAATGAGCAGTTCTTC.

The chain combines TRBV3-1 with TRBJ2-5, with 10 nucleotides matching TRBD1. The CDR3 runs 15 residues. Germline V lookup: CDR1 LGHDT, CDR2 YNNKEL (reference sequence). Losses at the gene ends were 2 bases for V and 6 bases for J; bases not matched to a gene: 6. The CDR3 protein is CASSQNRQGAKTQYF. In DNA, the CDR3 is TGTGCCAGCAGCCAAAATCGACAGGGGGCTAAGACCCAGTACTTC.

The V call is TRBV28, the J call TRBJ2-3; 15 bases line up with TRBD2. V was clipped by 5 bases and J by 2 bases; unmatched bases: 5. CDR3 length: 17 residues. The germline CDR1 and CDR2 sequences are MDHEN and SYDVKM. CDR3 nucleotides: TGTGCCAGCAGTGCCGGACTAGCGGGGGGGATCACAGATACGCAGTATTTT. Its translation: CASSAGLAGGITDTQYF.

This clonotype was observed a few times. The J gene is TRBJ2-7, the V gene TRBV6-1; 10 nucleotides match TRBD1. With 6 bases clipped from V and 3 bases from J, the junction kept 8 bases outside the gene matches. CDR3 length: 15 residues. Germline V lookup: CDR1 MNHNS, CDR2 SASEGT. The CDR3 nucleotides read TGTGCCAGCAGACGACAGGGGGCTTTCTTCTACGAGCAGTACTTC. Translation gives CASRRQGAFFYEQYF.

In this sample, this clonotype turned up a few times. This sequence joins TRBV9 and TRBJ2-7, with TRBD1 matching over 9 bases. This CDR3 is 14 amino acids long. The V gene end was trimmed by 4 bases and the J gene end by 5 bases; junction bases not matched to a gene: 7. Per germline, CDR1 SGDLS and CDR2 YYNGEE. This CDR3 reads CASSPQGQGHEQYF. The CDR3 coding sequence is TGTGCCAGCAGCCCGCAGGGACAGGGCCACGAGCAGTACTTC.

The table lists this clonotype with a few counts. The chain uses TRBV6-1 and TRBJ1-1; tentatively, D is TRBD1 (5 bases). The ends were cut back, 5 bases at V and 1 base at J, with 11 bases in the middle. CDR3 size: 14 residues. Germline CDR1 reads MNHNS; CDR2 reads SASEGT. CDR3: CASSRGLQNTEAFF. DNA of the CDR3: TGTGCCAGCAGTAGGGGACTCCAGAACACTGAAGCTTTCTTT.